This section outlines one T cell receptor beta chain sequence together with its context. No antigen is known for it. Here immunoSEQ multiplex PCR was the method, and the copy in TCRdb shows in-frame clones only, minus some. In the table there are 45,000 or so clones, 93% of which are singletons. This record belongs to a study of cytomegalovirus exposure and HLA in healthy donors. Germline V lookup: CDR1 SGHAT, CDR2 FQNNGV. The trim removed 5 bases at V and 6 bases at J, leaving 8 bases unmatched. CDR3 size: 15 residues. Broader study findings: Subsequent analysis of the approximately 110 validation repertoires found a tendency for first-cohort TCR clusters to co-occur. Cytomegalovirus status was reportedly diagnosed by the classifier with high specificity and sensitivity.

The V gene is TRBV11-2, the J gene TRBJ2-3, with 10 bases identical to TRBD1. The sequence was obtained from a woman aged 18-29 years in good health and CMV-seronegative. Sequenced: PBMCs. The CDR3 sequence is CASSVRTGGSDTQYF. The CDR3 region has the DNA TGTGCCAGCAGCGTGCGGACAGGGGGGTCGGATACGCAGTATTTT.